A selection of T cell receptor beta chains follows, all from one sample in a study of beta chain features in type 1 diabetes. Some clones are missing from TCRdb's copy, which holds only in-frame ones; the method was immunoSEQ multiplex PCR. This sample has hundreds of thousands of clones, with roughly 13% found just once. The sequencing sample was made of naive CD4+ T cells from blood. The receptors originated from a man aged 18 to 35 with type 1 diabetes. Both conserved end residues are part of each CDR3. A D gene is named only where the DNA matches it firmly. Rows may omit the clone size; those that give it use once, few, many or a size class.

few,TRBD1,TRBV29-1,14,TRBJ1-4,CSVSNRGRREKLFF,TGCAGCGTATCCAACAGGGGGCGAAGGGAAAAACTGTTTTTT
few,NA,TRBV5-4,12,TRBJ2-1,CASSRSGNEQFF,TGTGCCAGCAGCCGCTCGGGGAATGAGCAGTTCTTC
NA,NA,TRBV25-1,15,TRBJ2-2,CASRPRTENTGELFF,TGTGCCAGCAGACCTAGGACGGAGAACACCGGGGAGCTGTTTTTT
few,NA,TRBV7-2,14,TRBJ2-3,CASSLVGRTDTQYF,TGTGCCAGCAGCTTGGTGGGTCGAACAGATACGCAGTATTTT
NA,NA,TRBV9,14,TRBJ1-1,CASSRAPVNTEAFF,TGTGCCAGCAGCCGAGCCCCAGTGAACACTGAAGCTTTCTTT
NA,NA,TRBV16,12,TRBJ2-3,CASSKRRDTQYF,TGTGCCAGCAGCAAACGGCGGGATACGCAGTATTTT
few,NA,TRBV15,15,TRBJ1-5,CATSSSRQSNQPQHF,TGTGCCACCAGCAGTTCTAGGCAGAGCAATCAGCCCCAGCATTTT
few,TRBD1,TRBV27,13,TRBJ1-2,CASSLSRDRGYTF,TGTGCCAGCAGTTTATCGAGGGACAGGGGCTACACCTTC
few,NA,TRBV2,12,TRBJ2-7,CAGAAYGYEQYF,TGTGCCGGGGCAGCGTATGGTTACGAGCAGTACTTC
NA,NA,TRBV7-9,12,TRBJ1-1,CASSYQYTEAFF,TGTGCCAGCAGCTATCAGTACACTGAAGCTTTCTTT
NA,NA,TRBV19,14,TRBJ2-1,CASRRAGLYNEQFF,TGTGCCAGTAGGCGAGCGGGCCTCTACAATGAGCAGTTCTTC
NA,NA,TRBV6-6,12,TRBJ1-1,CASSPTGPEAFF,TGTGCCAGCAGTCCTACAGGGCCTGAAGCTTTCTTT
NA,NA,TRBV4-3,15,TRBJ1-2,CASSQRGPRAYGYTF,TGCGCCAGCAGCCAAAGAGGGCCAAGGGCCTATGGCTACACCTTC
few,NA,TRBV6-1,13,TRBJ1-1,CASSRVVFNEAFF,TGTGCCAGCAGTCGCGTCGTTTTTAACGAAGCTTTCTTT
few,TRBD1,TRBV30,15,TRBJ1-1,CAWRWDSNSNTEAFF,TGTGCCTGGAGATGGGACAGCAATTCGAACACTGAAGCTTTCTTT
NA,NA,TRBV2,17,TRBJ2-6,CASSKSGQTSGANVLTF,TGTGCCAGCAGTAAAAGCGGACAGACCTCTGGGGCCAACGTCCTGACTTTC
few,NA,TRBV4-2,17,TRBJ2-2,CASSSEPPPIYTGELFF,TGTGCCAGCAGCTCAGAACCCCCTCCTATTTACACCGGGGAGCTGTTTTTT
few,TRBD1,TRBV27,15,TRBJ2-7,CASSATGVANYEQYF,TGTGCCAGCAGTGCGACAGGGGTGGCGAACTACGAGCAGTACTTC
few,NA,TRBV5-6,16,TRBJ1-5,CASSFWDTMGNQPQHF,TGTGCCAGCAGCTTTTGGGACACAATGGGCAATCAGCCCCAGCATTTT
few,NA,TRBV21-1,17,TRBJ2-1,CASSKGVTSGRSGEQFF,TGTGCCAGCAGCAAAGGGGTGACTAGCGGGAGGTCGGGTGAGCAGTTCTTC
NA,TRBD1,TRBV29-1,13,TRBJ1-2,CSGWDSPNYGYTF,TGCAGCGGATGGGACAGCCCAAACTATGGCTACACCTTC
NA,NA,TRBV20-1,10,TRBJ2-7,CSAPSREQYF,TGCAGTGCCCCCTCCCGCGAGCAGTACTTC
NA,TRBD2,TRBV2,16,TRBJ2-3,CAREGTSGGAVNTQYF,TGTGCCAGAGAAGGGACTAGCGGGGGGGCCGTAAATACGCAGTATTTT
NA,NA,TRBV7-2,14,TRBJ2-4,CASTIGRIGSVQYF,TGTGCCAGCACGATTGGCAGGATAGGTTCTGTTCAGTACTTC
NA,TRBD1,TRBV18,15,TRBJ2-2,CASSPGQDGPGELFF,TGTGCCAGCTCACCCGGACAGGACGGTCCCGGGGAGCTGTTTTTT
NA,NA,TRBV18,13,TRBJ2-1,CASSPQAGDEQFF,TGTGCCAGCTCACCTCAGGCCGGAGATGAGCAGTTCTTC
NA,TRBD1,TRBV30,12,TRBJ2-7,CAWSRTGWGQYF,TGTGCCTGGAGTAGGACAGGGTGGGGGCAGTACTTC
NA,NA,TRBV30,15,TRBJ2-4,CAWSVARQAKNIQYF,TGTGCCTGGAGTGTAGCGCGCCAGGCCAAAAACATTCAGTACTTC
few,TRBD1,TRBV27,16,TRBJ1-5,CASRHTGAHSNQPQHF,TGTGCCAGCAGGCATACAGGGGCGCATAGCAATCAGCCCCAGCATTTT
NA,NA,TRBV27,15,TRBJ1-1,CASSLSQGGITEAFF,TGTGCCAGCAGTTTATCGCAGGGCGGAATCACTGAAGCTTTCTTT
few,NA,TRBV18,14,TRBJ2-3,CASSLGLARDTQYF,TGTGCCAGCTCACTCGGGTTAGCCCGGGATACGCAGTATTTT
once,TRBD1,TRBV7-3,16,TRBJ2-6,CASSFTGGAGANVLTF,TGTGCCAGCAGCTTCACAGGGGGCGCTGGGGCCAACGTCCTGACTTTC